The sequence of this T cell receptor (beta chain) was determined in a study of CD8 T cells in Susac syndrome. TCR beta sequencing was performed on blood CD8+ and CD4+ T cells. The TEMRA cells underwent FACS enrichment, while the CD8+ and CD4+ T cells underwent negative isolation. About 0.5 to 1 ug RNA was reverse transcribed with random hexamers. One entry per CDR3 protein results from TCRdb running MiXCR on the immunoSEQ multiplex PCR reads. This sample has about 180,000 distinct CDR3 sequences, with roughly 95% found just once. Sequencing was done on a sample of CD8+ T cells from PBMCs. The receptor comes from a human donor with multiple sclerosis.

Written as DNA, the CDR3 is TGTGCCAGCAGTTTACAGCGGGGGAAACCAGATACGCAGTATTTT. Translating it yields CASSLQRGKPDTQYF. The J gene is TRBJ2-3, the V gene TRBV27; TRBD2 matches at 8 bases. V lost 2 bases and J lost 4; bases outside the gene matches: 5. The CDR3 length is 15 residues. Germline values: CDR1 MNHEY, CDR2 SMNVEV (reference sequence).